This T cell receptor beta chain was recovered during a study of cytomegalovirus exposure and HLA in healthy donors. Regarding the study as a whole: Several V segments, TRBV6-2 and TRBV6-3 among them, could not be told apart and were dropped. Three CMV-associated chains were confirmed in vitro to be specific for CMV antigens.

The PCR was carried out with 60 Vbeta primers and 13 Jbeta primers. Profiled with immunoSEQ multiplex PCR; TCRdb holds only in-frame clones, not every one. The repertoire includes 120,000 to 150,000 clones, roughly 80% of them detected once, and 2.9% sits in the top ten. This CDR3 contains 14 residues. The germline V gene encodes CDR1 SGDLS and CDR2 YYNGEE. With 3 bases removed from V and 4 bases from J, the gap between germline ends came to 14 bases. Concerning this clone: The antigen is undetermined.

The chain carries TRBV9 and TRBJ2-7; D is unclear. The clonotype comes from a woman aged 25 to 39 in good health and CMV-seronegative. What was sequenced was PBMCs. This CDR3 reads CASSGAQSMYEQYF. Written as DNA, the CDR3 is TGTGCCAGCAGCGGGGCCCAGTCTATGTACGAGCAGTACTTC.